This T cell receptor (beta chain) appears in the sequencing data of a study of shared clonotypes between healthy human individuals. There were no recent acute infections or vaccinations among the donors, who were healthy HIV-negative adults. There were only Caucasian adults among the donors, and all lived in Nashville, Tennessee. Data came from immunoSEQ multiplex PCR; TCRdb stores just in-frame clones and leaves some out. The sample shows approximately 2,000,000 clones, roughly 90% of them seen only once. The germline CDR1 and CDR2 sequences are SGHTA and FQGNSA. Trimming shortened V by 5 bases and J by 1 base, and 14 bases separated the two germline ends. The CDR3 is 15 residues long.

The receptor was isolated from a man younger than 30 in good health. Some clones in this sample may be carry-over from other donors' samples. J is TRBJ2-5 and V is TRBV7-2, with D perhaps given as TRBD1 or TRBD2 (5 bases each). Sequenced material: naive CD4+ T cells from PBMCs. Subset given: CD45RA+ positively selected. The CDR3 reads CASSPRGGTQETQYF. The CDR3 DNA reads TGTGCCAGCAGCCCGAGAGGTGGGACCCAAGAGACCCAGTACTTC.